Listed here are 30 T cell receptor beta chains from one sample, sequenced in a study of radiation and T cells in renal cell carcinoma. Time point noted: baseline pretreatment blood. Treatment in this sample: 15 Gy SBRT to primary tumor, nephrectomy 4 weeks later. Only in-frame clones appear in the TCRdb table, and some are missing; sequencing was by immunoSEQ multiplex PCR. The profile shows about 95,000 clones, 70% to 90% of them singletons. This sample comprised blood, obtained from a patient whose treatment included radiotherapy and nephrectomy. These receptors came from a man between 45 and 60 years old with renal cell carcinoma.

This clone was seen just once. This CDR3 reads CASSYSIGFAGTEAFF. CDR3 sequence (DNA): TGTGCCAGCAGTTACTCGATTGGGTTTGCGGGCACTGAAGCTTTCTTT. The rearrangement joins TRBV6-5 to TRBJ1-1; D ambiguous. The germline gives CDR1 MNHEY, CDR2 SVGAGI. The germline V and J ends were trimmed by 0 bases and 4 bases, with 15 bases remaining between them. The CDR3 covers 16 residues.

The genes are TRBV7-2 and TRBJ1-6; D is perhaps TRBD1 (5 bases). V lost 1 base to trimming and J lost 10 bases, with 14 bases between them. The CDR3 consists of 15 residues. Germline CDR1 reads SGHTA; CDR2 reads FQGNSA. CDR3 region: CASSLEVGVASPLHF. In DNA, the CDR3 is TGTGCCAGCAGCTTAGAGGTAGGGGTAGCGTCACCCCTCCACTTT.

The table lists this clone with a count of one. The gene calls are TRBV18 and TRBJ1-4; D gene ambiguous. Trimming took 3 bases from V and 4 from J, leaving 6 bases between them. The CDR3 runs 13 residues. Germline CDR1 KGHSH, CDR2 LQKENI. This CDR3 reads CASSPGINEKLFF. In DNA form, the CDR3 reads TGTGCCAGCTCACCCGGGATTAATGAAAAACTGTTTTTT.

This clone was observed once. This chain joins TRBV7-9 and TRBJ2-7, with D hard to call. Trimming stripped 8 bases from V and 3 bases from J, with 11 bases between. Germline loops: CDR1 SEHNR, CDR2 FQNEAQ (reference sequence). The CDR3 is 12 amino acids. The CDR3 DNA reads as TGTGCCAGCGCACCTGGGGTCTACGAGCAGTACTTC. Translation: CASAPGVYEQYF.

The chain employs TRBV9 and TRBJ2-5; the D gene is possibly TRBD1 (5 bases). CDR3 length: 14 amino acids. Germline values: CDR1 SGDLS, CDR2 YYNGEE. Trimming left V 4 bases short and J 2 bases short, with 12 bases between. The CDR3 coding sequence is TGTGCCAGCAGCCCTGGCGACAGTCAAGAGACCCAGTACTTC. Translation: CASSPGDSQETQYF.

The rearrangement joins TRBV7-2 to TRBJ2-5, with 8 bases lining up with TRBD2. CDR1 and CDR2 from the germline V gene are SGHTA and FQGNSA. The V segment lost 3 bases and the J segment 0 bases; nucleotides outside the gene matches: 9. The CDR3 is 17 amino acids. For the CDR3, the DNA is TGTGCCAGCAGCTTTAAAATAGCGGGGACTCACCAAGAGACCCAGTACTTC. It codes for CASSFKIAGTHQETQYF.

This chain connects TRBV4-3 to TRBJ2-3; 7 bases agree with TRBD2. V gave up 2 bases and J gave up 0 bases; unmatched junction bases: 8. CDR1 and CDR2 from the germline V gene are LGHNA and YSLEER. The CDR3 is made up of 17 amino acids. The CDR3 sequence is CASSQSTSPLSTDTQYF. CDR3 DNA sequence: TGCGCCAGCAGCCAATCGACTAGCCCACTTAGCACAGATACGCAGTATTTT.

V is TRBV6-5 and J is TRBJ2-2, with D perhaps TRBD1 or TRBD2 (6 bases each). The CDR3 extends over 16 amino acids. CDR1 is MNHEY, CDR2 SVGAGI, per germline. Trimming pared 7 bases from V and 2 bases from J, leaving 17 bases between. In DNA form, the CDR3 reads TGTGCCAGCACCTACTCGGGGGCCTATAACACCGGGGAGCTGTTTTTT. Encoded protein: CASTYSGAYNTGELFF.

The rearrangement links TRBV7-2 to TRBJ2-3, with 10 bases lining up with TRBD2. V lost 2 bases, J lost 3 bases, and 5 bases stayed unmatched. The CDR3 consists of 16 residues. From germline, CDR1 is SGHTA and CDR2 FQGNSA. The CDR3 loop reads CASSLLAGGGTDTQYF. CDR3 nucleotide sequence: TGTGCCAGCAGCTTATTAGCGGGGGGTGGAACAGATACGCAGTATTTT.

The J gene is TRBJ2-7, the V gene TRBV27, with TRBD2 identical over 9 bases. The CDR3 consists of 14 residues. The V segment lost 6 bases and the J segment 2 bases; nucleotides outside the gene matches: 5. Germline CDR1 reads MNHEY; CDR2 reads SMNVEV (reference sequence). The CDR3 here is CASRLAGTAYEQYF. The DNA of the CDR3 is TGTGCCAGCAGGCTAGCGGGAACCGCCTACGAGCAGTACTTC.

The CDR3 DNA sequence: TGTGCCAGCAGTGAACTCGGACTAGCGGGCTTTGGAGAGCAGTACTTC. As protein: CASSELGLAGFGEQYF. The V and J genes are TRBV6-1 and TRBJ2-7, with 11 bases identical to TRBD2. The CDR3 covers 16 residues. V lost 2 bases, J lost 7 bases, and 10 bases stayed unmatched. Germline assignment: CDR1 MNHNS and CDR2 SASEGT.

J is TRBJ2-7 and V is TRBV7-9, with 7 bases identical to TRBD1. The length of the CDR3 is 14 residues. Per germline, CDR1 SEHNR and CDR2 FQNEAQ (reference sequence). Losses at the gene ends were 2 bases for V and 3 bases for J; bases not matched to a gene: 4. CDR3 residues: CASSLKGAHYEQYF. In nucleotides, the CDR3 is TGTGCCAGCAGCTTAAAGGGGGCCCACTACGAGCAGTACTTC.

The chain uses TRBV6-6 and TRBJ1-2, with 7 bases matching TRBD1. The V gene's germline CDR1 is MNHNY and CDR2 SVGAGI (reference sequence). The CDR3 runs to 14 residues. Trimming took 6 bases from V and 5 from J; bases not matched to a gene: 9. CDR3: CASREGQNYYGYTF. CDR3 DNA sequence: TGTGCCAGCAGGGAGGGACAGAACTATTATGGCTACACCTTC.

The V and J genes are TRBV2 and TRBJ2-7; 7 bases map to TRBD2. Germline V gene sequence: CDR1 SNHLY, CDR2 FYNNEI. This CDR3 is built from 14 residues. Losses at the gene ends were 9 bases for V and 5 bases for J; bases not matched to a gene: 13. In DNA, the CDR3 is TGTGCCAGTATAAAGGGCGGGAGTAAGGACGAGCAGTACTTC. This translates into CASIKGGSKDEQYF.

The chain uses TRBV7-3 and TRBJ2-1; TRBD1 might be the D (5 bases). V lost 2 bases to trimming and J lost 7 bases, with 6 bases between them. Germline-derived CDR1 and CDR2 are SGHTA and FQGTGA. This CDR3 region has 12 residues. For the CDR3, the DNA is TGTGCCAGCAGCTTACAGGGAAATGAGCAGTTCTTC. Translating it yields CASSLQGNEQFF.

The chain carries TRBV5-1 and TRBJ2-3; no clear D. Trimming left V 3 bases short and J 3 bases short, with 17 bases between. Germline V lookup: CDR1 SGHRS, CDR2 YFSETQ. The CDR3 loop spans 16 amino acids. The CDR3 sequence is CASSSGPGLKTDTQYF. DNA of the CDR3: TGCGCCAGCAGCTCCGGACCTGGGCTGAAAACAGATACGCAGTATTTT.

This clone was recorded only once. The V and J genes are TRBV20-1 and TRBJ2-1; D is possibly TRBD1 (6 bases). This CDR3 is 11 amino acids long. The ends were cut back, 5 bases at V and 4 bases at J, with 6 bases in the middle. The germline V gene encodes CDR1 DFQATT and CDR2 SNEGSKA (reference sequence). CDR3 sequence reads: CSAGTYNEQFF. Written as DNA, the CDR3 is TGCAGTGCTGGGACATACAATGAGCAGTTCTTC.

The rearrangement uses TRBV19 and TRBJ1-2; 7 bases fit TRBD1. Germline trimming cut 10 bases from V and 2 bases from J; bases unmatched to any gene: 4. Per germline, CDR1 LNHDA and CDR2 SQIVND (reference sequence). CDR3 length: 12 amino acids. The CDR3 loop is CAISDRNYGYTF. As DNA, the CDR3 is TGTGCCATTTCGGACAGGAACTATGGCTACACCTTC.

V usage is TRBV28 and J usage is TRBJ2-5; D uncertain. Trimming left V 8 bases short and J 1 base short, with 11 bases between. The CDR3 loop spans 13 amino acids. Looked up from germline, CDR1 is MDHEN and CDR2 is SYDVKM. CDR3 nucleotides: TGTGCCAGCCGACCGCATGCCCAAGAGACCCAGTACTTC. Its translation: CASRPHAQETQYF.

CDR3 amino acids: CASSVGVAGSYEQYF. In DNA form, the CDR3 reads TGTGCCAGCAGCGTAGGGGTAGCGGGTTCCTACGAGCAGTACTTC. This chain links TRBV9 with TRBJ2-7; 7 bases are a match to TRBD2. This CDR3 region has 15 residues. V gave up 0 bases and J gave up 1 base; unmatched junction bases: 4. Germline-derived CDR1 and CDR2 are SGDLS and YYNGEE.

V is TRBV18 and J is TRBJ2-1; no clear D. V was clipped by 3 bases and J by 1 base, with 7 bases between them. The germline CDR1 and CDR2 sequences are KGHSH and LQKENI. The CDR3 extends over 14 amino acids. CDR3 sequence reads: CASSPWASYNEQFF. The CDR3 coding sequence is TGTGCCAGCTCACCTTGGGCTTCCTACAATGAGCAGTTCTTC.

This clone has just one count. This chain joins TRBV6-6 and TRBJ1-2; D possibly corresponds to TRBD1 (6 bases). The CDR3 is 13 residues long. Looked up from germline, CDR1 is MNHNY and CDR2 is SVGAGI (reference sequence). Trimming pared 0 bases from V and 8 bases from J, leaving 10 bases between. The CDR3 is CASSYSEGGGYTF. For the CDR3, the DNA is TGTGCCAGCAGTTACTCTGAGGGGGGCGGCTACACCTTC.

The chain is built from TRBV27 and TRBJ1-5, with 9 bases lining up with TRBD1. The germline V gene has CDR1 MNHEY and CDR2 SMNVEV (reference sequence). V shed 6 bases and J 6 bases; nucleotides not matched to a gene: 0. This CDR3 has 12 amino acids. The CDR3: CASRDRGQPQHF. The CDR3 DNA follows: TGTGCCAGCAGGGACAGGGGTCAGCCCCAGCATTTT.

The rearrangement joins TRBV19 to TRBJ1-5; D perhaps matches TRBD1 (6 bases). The germline V gene has CDR1 LNHDA and CDR2 SQIVND (reference sequence). The CDR3 runs 15 residues. V was clipped by 2 bases and J by 2 bases, with 10 bases between them. The CDR3 loop is CASSINEGGNQPQHF. CDR3 sequence (DNA): TGTGCCAGTAGTATAAATGAGGGGGGCAATCAGCCCCAGCATTTT.

The chain couples TRBV9 to TRBJ2-3, with 7 bases lining up with TRBD2. Germline V CDR1 and CDR2: SGDLS, YYNGEE. This CDR3 spans 16 amino acids. Unmatched junction bases numbered 8, after V lost 4 bases and J lost 0 bases. The DNA for the CDR3 is TGTGCCAGCAGCCCCCGGGGACTAACTAGCACAGATACGCAGTATTTT. Amino acid sequence: CASSPRGLTSTDTQYF.

The chain is built from TRBV5-1 and TRBJ2-2, with D possibly matching TRBD1 (5 bases). The CDR3 is 16 residues long. Trimming pared 4 bases from V and 6 bases from J, leaving 19 bases between. Germline V lookup: CDR1 SGHRS, CDR2 YFSETQ. The CDR3 sequence is CASSPPVQGQAGELFF. CDR3 nucleotides: TGCGCCAGCAGCCCCCCCGTCCAGGGTCAGGCCGGGGAGCTGTTTTTT.

This clone was observed a handful of times. The chain recombines TRBV2 with TRBJ2-5; TRBD2 matches 14 bases. The CDR3 runs to 20 residues. V lost 1 base to trimming and J lost 2 bases; unmatched junction nucleotides: 12. Germline values: CDR1 SNHLY, CDR2 FYNNEI. DNA for the CDR3: TGTGCCAGCAGTGAAGGAGCTCGGACTAGCGGGAGGTTGGGACAAGAGACCCAGTACTTC. Its translation: CASSEGARTSGRLGQETQYF.

This clone was seen just once. The chain carries TRBV5-4 and TRBJ2-3; 14 nucleotides align to TRBD2. J lost 0 bases, V lost 5 bases, and 11 bases had no gene match. The CDR3 sequence is 19 residues long. CDR1 SGHNT and CDR2 YYREEE come from the germline V gene (reference sequence). CDR3 nucleotides: TGTGCCAGCAGGGATACTGGACTAGCGGGGGGACCTAGCACAGATACGCAGTATTTT. Its translation is CASRDTGLAGGPSTDTQYF.

The chain links TRBV29-1 to TRBJ2-1; tentative D call: TRBD2 (6 bases). The CDR3 has 12 amino acids. Trimming removed 4 bases from V and 8 bases from J, with 12 bases in between. Germline V gene lookup returns CDR1 SQVTM and CDR2 ANQGSEA. The CDR3 bases are TGCAGCGTTGTGGAGGGGACCTATGAGCAGTTCTTC. Encoded protein: CSVVEGTYEQFF.

V usage is TRBV7-9 and J usage is TRBJ2-5; tentatively, D is TRBD1 or TRBD2 (5 bases each). In germline, CDR1 is SEHNR, CDR2 FQNEAQ (reference sequence). The CDR3 has 14 amino acids. Trimming took 5 bases from V and 5 from J, leaving 15 bases between them. The CDR3 region has the DNA TGTGCCAGCAGCCCCCAGGGAGTAGAGGAGACCCAGTACTTC. Its protein is CASSPQGVEETQYF. The full variable domain, its missing parts supplied by reference TRBV7-9 and TRBJ2-5, is DTGVSQNPRHKITKRGQNVTFRCDPISEHNRLYWYRQTLGQGPEFLTYFQNEAQLEKSRLLSDRFSAERPKGSFSTLEIQRTEQGDSAMYLCASSPQGVEETQYFGPGTRLLVL.